A single sample is the source of the 17 T cell receptor beta chains below, sequenced in a study of cytomegalovirus exposure and HLA in healthy donors. Primers for the PCR totalled 60 Vbeta and 13 Jbeta. Clones were sequenced by immunoSEQ multiplex PCR, and TCRdb holds only the in-frame ones, with some missing. The table shows about 160,000 clones, with approximately 80% occurring only once. Sequenced material: PBMCs. The receptor source for this set is a man younger than 40 in good health and CMV-seropositive.

This chain connects TRBV2 to TRBJ2-5; D may be TRBD2 (7 bases). Deletions cut 8 bases from V and 4 bases from J, with 20 bases between. The V gene's germline CDR1 is SNHLY and CDR2 FYNNEI. The CDR3 runs 15 residues. This chain's CDR3 is CASGGPVGRGETQYF. The CDR3 DNA sequence: TGTGCCAGCGGGGGGCCGGTGGGGAGGGGAGAGACCCAGTACTTC.

This clone was detected once. This chain links TRBV27 with TRBJ2-7, with D possibly TRBD1 on 6 matching bases. Germline V gene lookup returns CDR1 MNHEY and CDR2 SMNVEV (reference sequence). Trimming removed 6 bases at V and 3 bases at J, with 6 bases between. The CDR3 runs 11 residues. This chain's CDR3 is CASRQGYEQYF. In DNA, the CDR3 is TGTGCCAGCAGACAGGGCTACGAGCAGTACTTC.

The chain joins TRBV11-2 to TRBJ2-7, with D maybe TRBD1 (6 bases). Between the trimmed V and J ends, which lost 3 bases and 3 bases, there was a span of 15 bases. This CDR3 is 15 amino acids long. Germline assignment: CDR1 SGHAT and CDR2 FQNNGV. CDR3 in amino acids: CASSFLQGTSYEQYF. The CDR3 nucleotides are TGTGCCAGCAGCTTCCTTCAGGGGACCAGCTACGAGCAGTACTTC.

The chain combines TRBV10-3 with TRBJ2-2; the match to TRBD1 covers 7 bases. This CDR3 comprises 13 residues. Germline V gives CDR1 ENHRY, CDR2 SYGVKD. V trimming: 11 bases; J trimming: 5 bases; junction bases outside the gene matches: 8. CDR3 nucleotide sequence: TGTGCCTCCCGGGACAGAGTAACCGGGGAGCTGTTTTTT. This gives the protein CASRDRVTGELFF.

This clone was found once. This chain links TRBV14 with TRBJ2-7; maybe TRBD1 (7 bases). Germline loops: CDR1 SGHDN, CDR2 FVKESK. This CDR3 contains 14 residues. The ends were cut back, 4 bases at V and 9 bases at J, with 19 bases in the middle. CDR3 coding DNA: TGTGCCAGCAGCCCAGGGGGGATTAAGGGCGTGCAGTACTTC. This encodes CASSPGGIKGVQYF.

The V and J genes are TRBV5-1 and TRBJ2-3; 9 nucleotides line up with TRBD2. After removal of 7 bases from V and 3 bases from J, the junction contained 6 bases not matched to a gene. This CDR3 spans 14 amino acids. The germline gives CDR1 SGHRS, CDR2 YFSETQ. CDR3 bases: TGCGCCAGCGAGATAGCGGGGGCGACAGATACGCAGTATTTT. Its protein is CASEIAGATDTQYF.

The genes are TRBV13 and TRBJ1-5; 8 bases line up with TRBD1. J was trimmed by 2 bases and V by 5 bases; bases with no gene match: 5. The CDR3 contains 15 residues. Looked up from germline, CDR1 is PRHDT and CDR2 is FYEKMQ (reference sequence). For the CDR3, the DNA is TGTGCCAGCAGCCTTGGACAGGGAGGCAATCAGCCCCAGCATTTT. Amino acid sequence: CASSLGQGGNQPQHF.

The CDR3, as DNA: TGTGCCAGCAGCATAGACTTGGGACAGACTTTCTCTGGGGCCAACGTCCTGACTTTC. Amino acids: CASSIDLGQTFSGANVLTF. The chain employs TRBV5-6 and TRBJ2-6; 7 nucleotides agree with TRBD1. V was clipped by 4 bases and J by 0 bases; unmatched bases: 13. CDR1 is SGHDT, CDR2 YYEEEE, per germline. CDR3 length: 19 residues.

The J gene is TRBJ1-3, the V gene TRBV30; D gene uncertain. Germline V gene data show CDR1 as GTSNPN and CDR2 as SVGIG (reference sequence). Trimming cost V 5 bases and J 2 bases, with 7 bases left between them. The CDR3 has 12 amino acids. In nucleotides, the CDR3 is TGTGCCTGGGAAGGAGCTGGAAACACCATATATTTT. Protein product: CAWEGAGNTIYF.

The V gene is TRBV5-1, the J gene TRBJ1-1; perhaps TRBD1 as D (6 bases). Germline CDR1 reads SGHRS; CDR2 reads YFSETQ. V was shortened by 2 bases and J by 4 bases, with 15 bases between the two germline ends. The CDR3 contains 15 residues. The CDR3 nucleotides read TGCGCCAGCAGCTTAGAGGGGGTCCGGAGCACTGAAGCTTTCTTT. Protein: CASSLEGVRSTEAFF.

This clone was seen only once. The chain uses TRBV10-3 and TRBJ1-4, with D perhaps matching TRBD1 (5 bases). The CDR3 sequence is 16 residues long. CDR1 ENHRY and CDR2 SYGVKD come from the germline V gene. V was shortened by 0 bases and J by 1 base, with 9 bases between the two germline ends. For the CDR3, the DNA is TGTGCCATCAGTGAGTCGGCAGGGCGAACTAATGAAAAACTGTTTTTT. Translating gives CAISESAGRTNEKLFF.

The V gene is TRBV7-2, the J gene TRBJ1-3; 7 bases map to TRBD1. The germline V gene has CDR1 SGHTA and CDR2 FQGNSA. V lost 1 base and J lost 0; bases outside the gene matches: 6. CDR3 length: 17 residues. The CDR3 spells CASSLDLAGGSGNTIYF. CDR3 coding DNA: TGTGCCAGCAGCTTAGATCTGGCAGGGGGCTCTGGAAACACCATATATTTT. Based on the CDR3 plus reference TRBV7-2 and TRBJ1-3, the full variable domain is GAGVSQSPSNKVTEKGKDVELRCDPISGHTALYWYRQSLGQGLEFLIYFQGNSAPDKSGLPSDRFSAERTGGSVSTLTIQRTQQEDSAVYLCASSLDLAGGSGNTIYFGEGSWLTVV.

This clone was recorded a few times. This sequence joins TRBV5-4 and TRBJ2-7; tentatively, D is TRBD1 (6 bases). This CDR3 comprises 13 residues. The germline V and J ends were trimmed by 2 bases and 5 bases, with 11 bases remaining between them. CDR1 and CDR2 from the germline V gene are SGHNT and YYREEE (reference sequence). CDR3 DNA: TGTGCCAGCAGCTTATCGACAGGAAACGAGCAGTACTTC. As protein: CASSLSTGNEQYF.

The chain couples TRBV6-4 to TRBJ1-2; possible D gene TRBD1, 5 bases. This CDR3 contains 15 residues. Trimming shortened V by 0 bases and J by 6 bases, and 14 bases separated the two germline ends. Germline-derived CDR1 and CDR2 are MRHNA and SNTAGT. The CDR3 region is CASSDSLGREDGYTF. In DNA form, the CDR3 reads TGTGCCAGCAGTGACTCGTTGGGCAGGGAGGATGGCTACACCTTC.

The table lists this clone with a few counts. This chain uses TRBV5-1 with TRBJ2-2, with 9 positions matching TRBD2. CDR1 is SGHRS and CDR2 is YFSETQ in the germline V gene. Unmatched junction bases numbered 7, after V lost 3 bases and J lost 1 base. This CDR3 region has 17 residues. DNA for the CDR3: TGCGCCAGCAGCTCCGCTATACTAGCGGGGAACACCGGGGAGCTGTTTTTT. It translates to CASSSAILAGNTGELFF.

On this clone: The sample holds other DNA sequences that translate to the same CDR3. This chain connects TRBV10-3 to TRBJ2-7; 9 nucleotides agree with TRBD1. This CDR3 is built from 15 residues. V shed 3 bases, J shed 2 bases, and the junction held 5 bases outside the gene matches. CDR1 is ENHRY and CDR2 is SYGVKD in the germline V gene. The CDR3 coding sequence is TGTGCCATCAGTGACCCAGGACAGGGGACCTACGAGCAGTACTTC. It specifies CAISDPGQGTYEQYF.

The chain links TRBV5-1 to TRBJ1-3; TRBD1 aligns across 7 bases. The CDR3 contains 16 residues. CDR1 and CDR2 (germline): SGHRS, YFSETQ. With V trimmed by 0 bases and J by 4 bases, 7 bases remained unmatched. CDR3 sequence: CASSLGQGMGGNTIYF. Written as DNA, the CDR3 is TGCGCCAGCAGCTTGGGACAGGGAATGGGCGGAAACACCATATATTTT.